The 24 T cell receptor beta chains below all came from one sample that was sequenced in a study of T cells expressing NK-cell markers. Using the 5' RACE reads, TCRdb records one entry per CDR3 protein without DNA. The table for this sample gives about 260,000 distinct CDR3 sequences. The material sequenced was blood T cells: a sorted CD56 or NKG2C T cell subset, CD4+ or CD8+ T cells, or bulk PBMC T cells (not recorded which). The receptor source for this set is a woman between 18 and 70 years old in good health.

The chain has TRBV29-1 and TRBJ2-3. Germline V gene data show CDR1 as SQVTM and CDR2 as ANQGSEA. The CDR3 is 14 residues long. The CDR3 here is CSVEKVGGTDTQYF.

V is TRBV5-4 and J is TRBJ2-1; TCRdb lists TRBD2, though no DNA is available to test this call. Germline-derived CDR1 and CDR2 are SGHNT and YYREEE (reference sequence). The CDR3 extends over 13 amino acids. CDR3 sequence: CASSPSTGHEQFF.

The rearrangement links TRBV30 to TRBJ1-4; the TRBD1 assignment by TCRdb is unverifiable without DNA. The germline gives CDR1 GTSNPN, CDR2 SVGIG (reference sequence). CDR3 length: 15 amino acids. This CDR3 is CAWSRQGLGNEKLFF.

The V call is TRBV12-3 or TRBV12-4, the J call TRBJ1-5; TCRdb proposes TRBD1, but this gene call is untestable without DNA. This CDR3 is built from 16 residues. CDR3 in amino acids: CASSFSRRQSAQPQHF.

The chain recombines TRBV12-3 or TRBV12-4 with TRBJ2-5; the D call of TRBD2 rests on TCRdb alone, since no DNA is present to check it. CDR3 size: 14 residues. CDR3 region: CASSLARWEETQYF.

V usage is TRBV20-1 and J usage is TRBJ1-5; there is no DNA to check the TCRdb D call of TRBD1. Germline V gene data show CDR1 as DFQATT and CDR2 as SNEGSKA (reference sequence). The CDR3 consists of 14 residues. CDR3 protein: CSALGQVGREPQHF.

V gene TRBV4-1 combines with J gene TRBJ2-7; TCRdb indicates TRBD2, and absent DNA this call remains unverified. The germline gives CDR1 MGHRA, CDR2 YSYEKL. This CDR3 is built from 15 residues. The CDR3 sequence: CASSHLLAGLYEQYF.

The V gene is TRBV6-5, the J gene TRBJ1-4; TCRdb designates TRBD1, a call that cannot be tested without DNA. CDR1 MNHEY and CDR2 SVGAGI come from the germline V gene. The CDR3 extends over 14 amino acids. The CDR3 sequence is CASSSVQGYEKLFF.

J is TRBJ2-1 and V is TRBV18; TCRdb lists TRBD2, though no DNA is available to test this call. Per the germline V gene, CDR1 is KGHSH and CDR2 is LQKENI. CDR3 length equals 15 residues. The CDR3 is CASSPPSGGYNEQFF. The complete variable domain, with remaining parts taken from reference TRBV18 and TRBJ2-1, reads NAGVMQNPRHLVRRRGQEARLRCSPMKGHSHVYWYRQLPEEGLKFMVYLQKENIIDESGMPKERFSAEFPKEGPSILRIQQVVRGDSAAYFCASSPPSGGYNEQFFGPGTRLTVL.

The CDR3 sequence is CASTIDRNQETQYF. J is TRBJ2-5 and V is TRBV28. Germline V lookup: CDR1 MDHEN, CDR2 SYDVKM. This CDR3 spans 14 amino acids.

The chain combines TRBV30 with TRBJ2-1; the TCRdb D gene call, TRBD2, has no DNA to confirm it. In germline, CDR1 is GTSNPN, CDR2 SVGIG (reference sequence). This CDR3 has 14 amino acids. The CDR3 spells CAWRQAVWYNEQFF. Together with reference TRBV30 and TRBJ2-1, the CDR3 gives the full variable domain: SQTIHQWPATLVQPVGSPLSLECTVEGTSNPNLYWYRQAAGRGLQLLFYSVGIGQISSEVPQNLSASRPQDRQFILSSKKLLLSDSGFYLCAWRQAVWYNEQFFGPGTRLTVL.

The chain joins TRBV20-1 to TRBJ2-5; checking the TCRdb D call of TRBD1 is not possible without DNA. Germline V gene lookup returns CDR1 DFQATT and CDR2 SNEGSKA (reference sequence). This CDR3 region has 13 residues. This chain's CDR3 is CSAGKQGIETQYF.

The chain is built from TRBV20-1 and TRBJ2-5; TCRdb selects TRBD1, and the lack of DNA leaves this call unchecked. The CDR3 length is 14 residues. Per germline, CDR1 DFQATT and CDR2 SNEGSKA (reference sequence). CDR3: CSARDRGLLETQYF.

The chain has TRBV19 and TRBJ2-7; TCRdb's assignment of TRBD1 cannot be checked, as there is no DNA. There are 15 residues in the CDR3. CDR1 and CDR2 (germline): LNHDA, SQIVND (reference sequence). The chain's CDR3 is CASSTTGTGGNEQYF.

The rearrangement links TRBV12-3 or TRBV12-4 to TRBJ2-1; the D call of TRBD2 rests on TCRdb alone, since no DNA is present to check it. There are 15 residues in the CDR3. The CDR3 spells CASSHWTSGSNEQFF.

The CDR3 sequence: CASSQKFSGLAGATNTGELFF. This chain connects TRBV4-1 to TRBJ2-2; the D call of TRBD2 rests on TCRdb alone, since no DNA is present to check it. CDR1 and CDR2 from the germline V gene are MGHRA and YSYEKL. The CDR3 loop spans 21 amino acids.

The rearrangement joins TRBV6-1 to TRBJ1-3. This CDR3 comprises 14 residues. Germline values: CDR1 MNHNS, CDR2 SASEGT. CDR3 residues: CASSGTNSGNTIYF.

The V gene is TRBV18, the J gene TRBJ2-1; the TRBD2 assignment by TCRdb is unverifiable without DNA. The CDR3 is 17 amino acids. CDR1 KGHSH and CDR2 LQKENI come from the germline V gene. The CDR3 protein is CASSPKRALGSYNEQFF.

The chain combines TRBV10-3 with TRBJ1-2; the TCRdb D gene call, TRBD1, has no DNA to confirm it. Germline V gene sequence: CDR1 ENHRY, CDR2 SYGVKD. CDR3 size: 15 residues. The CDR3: CAIKSEARSQLGYTF.

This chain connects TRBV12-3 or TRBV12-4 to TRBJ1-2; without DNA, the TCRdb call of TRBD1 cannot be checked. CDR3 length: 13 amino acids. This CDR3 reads CASSPGRRGGYTF.

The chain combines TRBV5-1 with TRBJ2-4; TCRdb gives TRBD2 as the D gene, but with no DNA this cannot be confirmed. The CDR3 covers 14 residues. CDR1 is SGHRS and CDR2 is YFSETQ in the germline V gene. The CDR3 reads CASATTSRENIQYF. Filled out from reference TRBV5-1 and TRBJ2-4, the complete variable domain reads KAGVTQTPRYLIKTRGQQVTLSCSPISGHRSVSWYQQTPGQGLQFLFEYFSETQRNKGNFPGRFSGRQFSNSRSEMNVSTLELGDSALYLCASATTSRENIQYFGAGTRLSVL.

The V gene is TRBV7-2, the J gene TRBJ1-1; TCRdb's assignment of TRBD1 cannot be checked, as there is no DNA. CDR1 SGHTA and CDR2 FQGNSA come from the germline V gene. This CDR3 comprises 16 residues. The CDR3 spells CASSRPTKGGNTEAFF. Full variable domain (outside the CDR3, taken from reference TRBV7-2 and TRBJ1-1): GAGVSQSPSNKVTEKGKDVELRCDPISGHTALYWYRQSLGQGLEFLIYFQGNSAPDKSGLPSDRFSAERTGGSVSTLTIQRTQQEDSAVYLCASSRPTKGGNTEAFFGQGTRLTVV.

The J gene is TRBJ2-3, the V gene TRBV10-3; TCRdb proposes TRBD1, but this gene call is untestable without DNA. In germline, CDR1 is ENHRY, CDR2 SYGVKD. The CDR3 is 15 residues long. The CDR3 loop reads CAISPGQGAKDTQYF.

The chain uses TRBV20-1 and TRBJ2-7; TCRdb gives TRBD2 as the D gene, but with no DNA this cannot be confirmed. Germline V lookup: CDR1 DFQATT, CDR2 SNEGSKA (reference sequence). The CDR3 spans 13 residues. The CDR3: CSALAGVVYEQYF.